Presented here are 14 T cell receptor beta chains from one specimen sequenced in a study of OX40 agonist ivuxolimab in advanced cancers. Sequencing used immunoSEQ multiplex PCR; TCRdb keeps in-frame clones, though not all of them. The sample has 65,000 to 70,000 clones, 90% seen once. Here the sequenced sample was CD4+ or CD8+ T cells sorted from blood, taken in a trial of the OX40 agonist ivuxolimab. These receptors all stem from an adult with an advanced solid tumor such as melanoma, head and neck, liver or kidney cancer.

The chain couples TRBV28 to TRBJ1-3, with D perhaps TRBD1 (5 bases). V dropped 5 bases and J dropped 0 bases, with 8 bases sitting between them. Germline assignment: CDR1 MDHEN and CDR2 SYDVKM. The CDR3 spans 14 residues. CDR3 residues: CASSTGTSGNTIYF. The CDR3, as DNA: TGTGCCAGCAGTACCGGGACCTCTGGAAACACCATATATTTT.

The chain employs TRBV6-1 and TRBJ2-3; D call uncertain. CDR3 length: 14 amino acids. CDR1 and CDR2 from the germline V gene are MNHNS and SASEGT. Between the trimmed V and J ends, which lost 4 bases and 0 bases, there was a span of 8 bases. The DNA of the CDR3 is TGTGCCAGCAGTGCCCTAGACAGCACAGATACGCAGTATTTT. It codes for CASSALDSTDTQYF.

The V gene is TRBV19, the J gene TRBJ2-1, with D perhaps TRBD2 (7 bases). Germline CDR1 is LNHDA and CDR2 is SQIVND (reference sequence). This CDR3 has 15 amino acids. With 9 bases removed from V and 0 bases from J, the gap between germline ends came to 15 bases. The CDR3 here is CASLGASGSYNEQFF. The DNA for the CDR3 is TGTGCCAGCCTGGGGGCTAGCGGCTCCTACAATGAGCAGTTCTTC.

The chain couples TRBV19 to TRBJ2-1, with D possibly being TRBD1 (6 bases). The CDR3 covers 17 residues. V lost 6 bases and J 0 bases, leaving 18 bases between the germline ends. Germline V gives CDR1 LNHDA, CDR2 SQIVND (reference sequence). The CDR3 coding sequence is TGTGCCAGTAGCACTAAAGGACAGACGATCTCCTACAATGAGCAGTTCTTC. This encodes CASSTKGQTISYNEQFF.

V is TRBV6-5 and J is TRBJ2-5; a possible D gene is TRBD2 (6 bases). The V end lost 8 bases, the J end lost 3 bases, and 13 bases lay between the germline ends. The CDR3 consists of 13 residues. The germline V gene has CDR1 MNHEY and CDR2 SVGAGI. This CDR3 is CASGLLAKETQYF. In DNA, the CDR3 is TGTGCCAGCGGATTACTAGCCAAAGAGACCCAGTACTTC.

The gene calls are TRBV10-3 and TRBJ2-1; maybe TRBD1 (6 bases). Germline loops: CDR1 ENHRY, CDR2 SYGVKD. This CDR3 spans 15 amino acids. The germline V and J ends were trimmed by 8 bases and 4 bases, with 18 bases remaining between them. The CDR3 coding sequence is TGTGCCATCGGCGACTCCCTGGGGGCATACAATGAGCAGTTCTTC. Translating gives CAIGDSLGAYNEQFF.

The CDR3 region has the DNA TGTGCCAGCAGAAGACTAGCGGGGGACAACAATGAGCAGTTCTTC. The encoded protein is CASRRLAGDNNEQFF. The chain joins TRBV6-4 to TRBJ2-1; 12 bases are a match to TRBD2. V dropped 6 bases and J dropped 5; count of bases not matched to a gene: 5. The CDR3 is made up of 15 amino acids. The germline CDR1 and CDR2 sequences are MRHNA and SNTAGT.

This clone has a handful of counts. The CDR3 reads CASSKKSAYRDRGSDSNQPQHF. The CDR3 DNA reads as TGTGCCAGCAGCAAAAAGAGCGCCTACCGGGACAGGGGCTCCGATAGCAATCAGCCCCAGCATTTT. The genes are TRBV21-1 and TRBJ1-5; TRBD1 is the table's D call, not checked against the DNA. TRBV21-1 is designated a pseudogene. The CDR3 has 22 residues.

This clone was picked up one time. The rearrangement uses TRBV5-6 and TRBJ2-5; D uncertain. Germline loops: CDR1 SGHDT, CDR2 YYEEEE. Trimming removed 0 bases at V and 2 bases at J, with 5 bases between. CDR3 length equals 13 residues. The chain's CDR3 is CASSLVGQETQYF. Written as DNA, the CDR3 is TGTGCCAGCAGCTTGGTAGGGCAAGAGACCCAGTACTTC.

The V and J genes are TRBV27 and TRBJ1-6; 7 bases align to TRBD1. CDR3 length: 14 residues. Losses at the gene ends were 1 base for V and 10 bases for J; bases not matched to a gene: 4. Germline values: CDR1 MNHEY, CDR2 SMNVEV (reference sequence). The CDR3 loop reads CASSLFRGESPLHF. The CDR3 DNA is TGTGCCAGCAGTTTATTCAGGGGGGAATCACCCCTCCACTTT.

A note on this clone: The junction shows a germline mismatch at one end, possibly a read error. Here the CDR3 reads CASTLRPGLASSTDTQYF. CDR3 bases: TGTGCCAGCACCTTAAGACCGGGACTAGCGTCTAGCACAGATACGCAGTATTTT. The chain has TRBV7-6 and TRBJ2-3; TRBD2 agrees at 10 bases. This CDR3 is 18 amino acids long. CDR1 is SGHVS, CDR2 FNYEAQ, per germline. Looking up the rest from reference TRBV7-6 and TRBJ2-3 gives the full variable domain: GAGVSQSPRYKVTKRGQDVALRCDPISGHVSLYWYRQALGQGPEFLTYFNYEAQQDKSGLPNDRFSAERPEGSISTLTIQRTEQRDSAMYRCASTLRPGLASSTDTQYFGPGTRLTVL.

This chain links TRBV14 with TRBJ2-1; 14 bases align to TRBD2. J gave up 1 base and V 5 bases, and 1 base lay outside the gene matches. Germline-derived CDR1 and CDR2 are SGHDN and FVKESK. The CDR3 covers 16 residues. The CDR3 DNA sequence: TGTGCCAGCAGCAGACTAGCGGGAGGGTCCTACAATGAGCAGTTCTTC. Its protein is CASSRLAGGSYNEQFF.

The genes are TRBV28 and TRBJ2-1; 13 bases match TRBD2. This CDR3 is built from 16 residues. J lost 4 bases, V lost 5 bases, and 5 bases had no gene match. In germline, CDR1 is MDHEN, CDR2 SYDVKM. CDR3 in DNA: TGTGCCAGCAGTAGGACTAGCGGGAGTTTTTACAATGAGCAGTTCTTC. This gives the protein CASSRTSGSFYNEQFF.

The CDR3 nucleotides read TGTGCCAGCAGTTACGGGGGTGCGGCAGACAATGAGCAGTTCTTC. It specifies CASSYGGAADNEQFF. The gene calls are TRBV6-6 and TRBJ2-1, with D perhaps assigned TRBD1 or TRBD2 (5 bases each). CDR1 and CDR2 (germline): MNHNY, SVGAGI (reference sequence). V dropped 2 bases and J dropped 5 bases, with 13 bases sitting between them. The CDR3 runs to 15 residues.